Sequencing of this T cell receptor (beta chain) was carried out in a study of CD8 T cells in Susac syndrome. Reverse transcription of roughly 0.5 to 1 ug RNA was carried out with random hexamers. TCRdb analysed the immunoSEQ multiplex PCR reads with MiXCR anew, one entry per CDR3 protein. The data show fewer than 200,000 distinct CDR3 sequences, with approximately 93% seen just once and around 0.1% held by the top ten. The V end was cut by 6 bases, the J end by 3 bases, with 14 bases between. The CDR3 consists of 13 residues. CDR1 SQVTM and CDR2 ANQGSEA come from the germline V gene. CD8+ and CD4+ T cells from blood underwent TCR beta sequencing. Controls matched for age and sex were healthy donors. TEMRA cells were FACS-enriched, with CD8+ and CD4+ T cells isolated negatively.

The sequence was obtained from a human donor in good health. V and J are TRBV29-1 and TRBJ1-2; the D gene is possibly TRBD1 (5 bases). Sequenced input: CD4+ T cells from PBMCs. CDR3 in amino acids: CSVGRVLDYGYTF. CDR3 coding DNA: TGCAGCGTGGGGCGGGTGCTAGACTATGGCTACACCTTC.